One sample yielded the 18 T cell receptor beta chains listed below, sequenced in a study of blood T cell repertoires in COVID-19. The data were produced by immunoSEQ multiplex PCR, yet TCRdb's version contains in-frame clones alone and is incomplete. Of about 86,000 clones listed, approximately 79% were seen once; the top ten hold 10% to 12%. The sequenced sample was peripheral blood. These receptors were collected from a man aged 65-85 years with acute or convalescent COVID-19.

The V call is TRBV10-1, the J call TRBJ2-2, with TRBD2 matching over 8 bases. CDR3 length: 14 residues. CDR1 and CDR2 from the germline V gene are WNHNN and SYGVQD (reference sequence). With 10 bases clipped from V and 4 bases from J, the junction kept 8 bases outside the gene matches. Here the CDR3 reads CATRRGEGTGELFF. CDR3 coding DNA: TGCGCCACCAGGCGGGGGGAGGGCACCGGGGAGCTGTTTTTT.

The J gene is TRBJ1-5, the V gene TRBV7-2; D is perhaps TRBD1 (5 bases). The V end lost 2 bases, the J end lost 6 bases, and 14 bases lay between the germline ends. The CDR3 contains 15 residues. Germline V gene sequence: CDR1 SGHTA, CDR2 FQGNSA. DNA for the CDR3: TGTGCCAGCAGCTTATACCTTGGGGGGAGTCAGCCCCAGCATTTT. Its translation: CASSLYLGGSQPQHF.

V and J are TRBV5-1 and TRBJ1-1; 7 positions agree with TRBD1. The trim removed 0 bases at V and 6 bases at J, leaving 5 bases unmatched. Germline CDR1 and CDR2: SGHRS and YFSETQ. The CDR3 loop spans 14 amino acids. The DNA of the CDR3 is TGCGCCAGCAGCTTGGAGGGGGCTCTCGCTGAAGCTTTCTTT. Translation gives CASSLEGALAEAFF.

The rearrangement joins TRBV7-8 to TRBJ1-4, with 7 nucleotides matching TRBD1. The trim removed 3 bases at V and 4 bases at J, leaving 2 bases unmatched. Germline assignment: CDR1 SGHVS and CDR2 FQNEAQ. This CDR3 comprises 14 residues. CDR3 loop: CASSFGTVNEKLFF. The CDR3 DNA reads TGTGCCAGCAGCTTCGGGACAGTTAATGAAAAACTGTTTTTT.

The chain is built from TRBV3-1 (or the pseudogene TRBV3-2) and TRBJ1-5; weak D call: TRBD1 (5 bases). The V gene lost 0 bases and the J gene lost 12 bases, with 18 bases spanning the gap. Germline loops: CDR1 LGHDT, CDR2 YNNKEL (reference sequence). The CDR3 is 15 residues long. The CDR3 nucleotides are TGTGCCAGCAGCCAAGATAGCCAGGCCACCGGGGGCCAGCATTTT. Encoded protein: CASSQDSQATGGQHF.

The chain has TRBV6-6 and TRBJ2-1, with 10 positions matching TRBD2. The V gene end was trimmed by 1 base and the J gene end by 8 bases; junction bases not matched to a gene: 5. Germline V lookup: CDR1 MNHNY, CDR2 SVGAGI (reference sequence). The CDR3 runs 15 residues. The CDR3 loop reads CASSYLSGGDDEQFF. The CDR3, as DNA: TGTGCCAGCAGTTACTTGAGCGGGGGGGACGATGAGCAGTTCTTC.

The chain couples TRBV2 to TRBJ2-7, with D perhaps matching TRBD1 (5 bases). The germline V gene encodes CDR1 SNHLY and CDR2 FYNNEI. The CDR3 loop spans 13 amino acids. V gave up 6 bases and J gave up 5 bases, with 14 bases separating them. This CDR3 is CASRRTLVDEQYV. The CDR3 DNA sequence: TGTGCCAGCAGAAGGACACTTGTGGACGAGCAGTACGTC.

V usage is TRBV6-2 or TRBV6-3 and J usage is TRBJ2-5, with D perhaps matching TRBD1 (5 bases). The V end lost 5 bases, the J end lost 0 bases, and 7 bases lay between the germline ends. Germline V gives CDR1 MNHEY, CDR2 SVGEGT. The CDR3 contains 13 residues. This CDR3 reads CASSPGYQETQYF. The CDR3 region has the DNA TGTGCCAGCAGTCCAGGGTACCAAGAGACCCAGTACTTC.

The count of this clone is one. CDR3 loop: CASRGHGPMNTEAFF. The CDR3 DNA reads as TGTGCCAGCAGAGGACACGGCCCAATGAACACTGAAGCTTTCTTT. This chain joins TRBV25-1 and TRBJ1-1; maybe TRBD1 (5 bases). Germline V gives CDR1 MGHDK, CDR2 SYGVNS. V was cut by 6 bases and J by 0 bases, with 14 bases left in between. The CDR3 is made up of 15 amino acids.

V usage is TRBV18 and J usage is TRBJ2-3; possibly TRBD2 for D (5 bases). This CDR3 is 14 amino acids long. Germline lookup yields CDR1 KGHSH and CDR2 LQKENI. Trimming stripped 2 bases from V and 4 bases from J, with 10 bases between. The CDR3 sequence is CASSPGGLADTQYF. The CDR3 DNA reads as TGTGCCAGCTCACCAGGAGGTTTGGCAGATACGCAGTATTTT.

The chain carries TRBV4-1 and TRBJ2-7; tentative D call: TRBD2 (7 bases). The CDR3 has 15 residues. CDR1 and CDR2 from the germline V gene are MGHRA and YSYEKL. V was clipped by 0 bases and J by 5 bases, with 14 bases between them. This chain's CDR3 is CASSQDRGGGDEQYF. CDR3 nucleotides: TGCGCCAGCAGCCAAGATCGGGGAGGGGGTGACGAGCAGTACTTC.

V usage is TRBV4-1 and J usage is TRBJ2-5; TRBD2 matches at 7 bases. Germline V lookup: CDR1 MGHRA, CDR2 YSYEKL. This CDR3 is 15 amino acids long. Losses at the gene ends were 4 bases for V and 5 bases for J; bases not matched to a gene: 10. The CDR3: CASSRTETSWETQYF. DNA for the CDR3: TGCGCCAGCAGCCGAACAGAGACTAGCTGGGAGACCCAGTACTTC.

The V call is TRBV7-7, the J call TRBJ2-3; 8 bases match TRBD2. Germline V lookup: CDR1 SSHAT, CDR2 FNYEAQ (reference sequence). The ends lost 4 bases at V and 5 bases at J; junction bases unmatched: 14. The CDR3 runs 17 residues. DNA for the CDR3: TGTGCCAGCAGCTCGGGGGGGGGACCCTCCTCGGGAGATACGCAGTATTTT. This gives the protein CASSSGGGPSSGDTQYF.

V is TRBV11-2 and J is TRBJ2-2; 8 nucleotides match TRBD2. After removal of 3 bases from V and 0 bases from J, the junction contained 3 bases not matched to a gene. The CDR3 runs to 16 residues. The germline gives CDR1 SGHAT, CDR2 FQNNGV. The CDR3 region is CASSLGSGANTGELFF. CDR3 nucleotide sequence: TGTGCCAGCAGCTTGGGTAGCGGGGCGAACACCGGGGAGCTGTTTTTT.

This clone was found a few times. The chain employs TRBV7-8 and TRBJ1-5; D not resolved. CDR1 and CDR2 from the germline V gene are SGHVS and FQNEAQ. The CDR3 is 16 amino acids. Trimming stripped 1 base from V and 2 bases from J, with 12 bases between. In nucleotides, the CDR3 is TGTGCCAGCAGCTTAGGAGTGCCGGAGCGCAATCAGCCCCAGCATTTT. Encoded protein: CASSLGVPERNQPQHF.

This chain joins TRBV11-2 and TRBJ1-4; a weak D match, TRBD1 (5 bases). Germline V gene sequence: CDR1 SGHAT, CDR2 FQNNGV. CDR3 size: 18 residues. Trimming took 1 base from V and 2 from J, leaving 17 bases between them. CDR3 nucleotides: TGTGCCAGCAGCTTAGTCGGCCGGGGGTGGTTGACTAATGAAAAACTGTTTTTT. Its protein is CASSLVGRGWLTNEKLFF.

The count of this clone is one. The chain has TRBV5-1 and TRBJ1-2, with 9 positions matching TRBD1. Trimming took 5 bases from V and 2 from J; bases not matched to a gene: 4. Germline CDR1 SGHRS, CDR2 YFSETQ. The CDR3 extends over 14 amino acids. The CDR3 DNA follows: TGCGCCAGCAGTCGGACAGGGGCGAACTATGGCTACACCTTC. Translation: CASSRTGANYGYTF.

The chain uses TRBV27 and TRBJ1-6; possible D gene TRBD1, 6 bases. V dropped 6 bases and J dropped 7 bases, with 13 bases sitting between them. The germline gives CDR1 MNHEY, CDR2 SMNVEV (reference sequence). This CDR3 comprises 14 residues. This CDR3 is CASRLGGENSPLHF. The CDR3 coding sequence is TGTGCCAGCAGACTAGGGGGTGAGAATTCACCCCTCCACTTT.